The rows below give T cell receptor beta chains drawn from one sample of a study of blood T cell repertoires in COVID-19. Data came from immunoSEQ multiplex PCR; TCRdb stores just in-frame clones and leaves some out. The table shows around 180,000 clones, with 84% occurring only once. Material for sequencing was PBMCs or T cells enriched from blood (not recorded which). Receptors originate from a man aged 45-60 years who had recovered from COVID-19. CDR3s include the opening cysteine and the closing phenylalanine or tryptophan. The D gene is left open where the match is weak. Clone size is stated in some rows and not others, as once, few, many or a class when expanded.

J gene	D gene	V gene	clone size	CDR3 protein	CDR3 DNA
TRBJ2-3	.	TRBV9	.	CASSLWGGADTQYF	TGTGCCAGCAGCCTATGGGGGGGCGCAGATACGCAGTATTTT
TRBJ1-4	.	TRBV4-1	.	CASSPHSGKLFF	TGCGCCAGCAGCCCCCATTCGGGAAAACTGTTTTTT
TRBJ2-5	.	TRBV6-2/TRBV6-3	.	CASSLFEETQYF	TGTGCCAGCAGTTTGTTCGAAGAGACCCAGTACTTC
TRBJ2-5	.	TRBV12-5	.	CASGFGGQQETQYF	TGTGCTAGTGGTTTCGGGGGACAGCAAGAGACCCAGTACTTC
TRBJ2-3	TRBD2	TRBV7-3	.	CASSLRGGAPTDTQYF	TGTGCCAGCAGCTTGCGGGGGGGGGCCCCCACAGATACGCAGTATTTT
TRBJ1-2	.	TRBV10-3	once	CAIMTGDPLRGYTF	TGTGCCATAATGACAGGCGACCCCTTGCGTGGCTACACCTTC
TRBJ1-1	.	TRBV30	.	CAWTGGGNTEAFF	TGTGCCTGGACGGGGGGTGGGAACACTGAAGCTTTCTTT
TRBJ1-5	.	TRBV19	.	CASSIGGVSNQPQHF	TGTGCCAGTAGTATAGGCGGCGTTAGCAATCAGCCCCAGCATTTT
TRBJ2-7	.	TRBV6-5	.	CASRDGMNYEQYF	TGTGCCAGCAGAGACGGGATGAACTACGAGCAGTACTTC
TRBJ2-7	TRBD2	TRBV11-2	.	CASSLDWSAGVREQYF	TGTGCCAGCAGCTTAGATTGGTCGGCGGGGGTCCGGGAGCAGTACTTC
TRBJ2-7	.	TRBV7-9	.	CASSLGTVAYEQYF	TGTGCCAGCAGCTTAGGAACAGTGGCCTACGAGCAGTACTTC
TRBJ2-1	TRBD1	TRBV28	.	CASSRTGGYNEQFF	TGTGCCAGCAGCCGGACAGGTGGTTACAATGAGCAGTTCTTC
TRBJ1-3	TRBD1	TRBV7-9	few	CASSTEAGTGANRNTIYF	TGTGCCAGCAGCACTGAGGCGGGGACAGGCGCCAACAGAAACACCATATATTTT
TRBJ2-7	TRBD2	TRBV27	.	CASNARGGAYEQYF	TGTGCCAGCAACGCGAGGGGAGGGGCCTACGAGCAGTACTTC
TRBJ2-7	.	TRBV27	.	CASSLRGGYEQYF	TGTGCCAGCAGTTTAAGGGGAGGCTACGAGCAGTACTTC